This TCR beta chain is from a study of cytomegalovirus exposure and HLA in healthy donors. The study ran its PCR with 60 Vbeta and 13 Jbeta primers. This table comes from immunoSEQ multiplex PCR, and its TCRdb copy is limited to in-frame clones, with some not included. The sample includes approximately 150,000 clones, roughly two thirds seen only once; the top ten take approximately 1.7%. The sequencing input was PBMCs. The TCR originated in a male donor in good health and CMV-seronegative.

The CDR3 reads CASSVASNTGELFF. The CDR3 nucleotides are TGTGCCAGCAGCGTAGCGTCGAACACCGGGGAGCTGTTTTTT. The chain carries TRBV9 and TRBJ2-2; D is ambiguous. The CDR3 runs 14 residues. The germline V and J ends were trimmed by 0 bases and 0 bases, with 3 bases remaining between them. Germline lookup yields CDR1 SGDLS and CDR2 YYNGEE. The full variable domain, its missing parts supplied by reference TRBV9 and TRBJ2-2, is DSGVTQTPKHLITATGQRVTLRCSPRSGDLSVYWYQQSLDQGLQFLIQYYNGEERAKGNILERFSAQQFPDLHSELNLSSLELGDSALYFCASSVASNTGELFFGEGSRLTVL.